This T cell receptor beta chain appears in the sequencing data of a study of blood T cell repertoires in COVID-19. Libraries were prepared by immunoSEQ multiplex PCR; TCRdb keeps only in-frame clonotypes and omits some of them. The sample lists about 51,000 clones, roughly 84% occurring once. From germline, CDR1 is SGHVS and CDR2 FQNEAQ. V was cut by 2 bases and J by 1 base, with 11 bases left in between. This CDR3 region has 15 residues. Sequenced material: peripheral blood. The chain couples TRBV7-8 to TRBJ1-1, with unresolved D. The origin of this receptor is an older man with active COVID-19. The CDR3 reads CASSLNRLGNTEAFF. In nucleotides, the CDR3 is TGTGCCAGCAGCTTAAACCGACTGGGGAACACTGAAGCTTTCTTT. Looking up the rest from reference TRBV7-8 and TRBJ1-1 gives the full variable domain: GAGVSQSPRYKVAKRGQDVALRCDPISGHVSLFWYQQALGQGPEFLTYFQNEAQLDKSGLPSDRFFAERPEGSVSTLKIQRTQQEDSAVYLCASSLNRLGNTEAFFGQGTRLTVV.